Below are 29 T cell receptor beta chains sequenced from a single sample in a study of T cells in Graves' hyperthyroidism and ophthalmopathy (dated 2019 in TCRdb). Library preparation used multiplex PCR. Sequencing was carried out with an Illumina HiSeq 2000. The TCR beta CDR3 regions were amplified from the RNA transcripts. A first-round RT-PCR of the TCR CDR3 used the HTBI primer set with the Qiagen OneStep RT-PCR kit. The public reads were reprocessed in TCRdb via fastp at Q25 and MiXCR, keeping in-frame beta chains. Duplicate CDR3 protein sequences are folded into a single record with the most common DNA and genes. The sample table shows approximately 690,000 distinct CDR3 sequences, and roughly 20% are seen once. Clones ranked in the top ten supply 30% to 40% of the sample. Sequenced input: blood. These receptors all come from a man between 25 and 39 years old with Graves' ophthalmopathy.

The V gene is TRBV19, the J gene TRBJ2-6, with 9 bases that match TRBD1. J lost 0 bases, V lost 5 bases, and 8 bases had no gene match. The germline CDR1 and CDR2 sequences are LNHDA and SQIVND (reference sequence). The CDR3 sequence is 18 residues long. The chain's CDR3 is CASSFSGTGNSGANVLTF. The DNA of the CDR3 is TGTGCCAGTAGTTTCTCCGGGACAGGGAACTCTGGGGCCAACGTCCTGACTTTC.

This clonotype has just a few counts. This sequence joins TRBV6-1 and TRBJ2-7, with D hard to call. The germline V gene encodes CDR1 MNHNS and CDR2 SASEGT. The CDR3 has 12 amino acids. Trimming left V 5 bases short and J 5 bases short, with 10 bases between. CDR3 nucleotides: TGTGCCAGCAGTCCCCAAGGCCACGAGCAGTACTTC. It is translated as CASSPQGHEQYF.

In its sample, this clonotype was seen many times. The chain recombines TRBV7-2 with TRBJ2-3, with 7 nucleotides matching TRBD2. The CDR3 loop spans 15 amino acids. Germline CDR1 and CDR2: SGHTA and FQGNSA. The V gene end was trimmed by 1 base and the J gene end by 4 bases; junction bases not matched to a gene: 5. The CDR3, as DNA: TGTGCCAGCAGCTTAGGGGGCGGGAGCGCAGATACGCAGTATTTT. Protein product: CASSLGGGSADTQYF.

The sample holds a few counts of this clonotype. V and J are TRBV20-1 and TRBJ1-1, with D uncertain. With 3 bases removed from V and 4 bases from J, the gap between germline ends came to 15 bases. From germline, CDR1 is DFQATT and CDR2 SNEGSKA (reference sequence). CDR3 length: 14 amino acids. The CDR3 region has the DNA TGCAGTGCTAGTCATCCGGGCAGGAGCACTGAAGCTTTCTTT. It is translated as CSASHPGRSTEAFF.

This clonotype was picked up a small number of times. This rearrangement joins TRBV11-3 to TRBJ2-3, with 12 bases lining up with TRBD2. Trimming took 1 base from V and 4 from J; bases not matched to a gene: 3. The CDR3 length is 16 residues. The germline CDR1 and CDR2 sequences are SGHNT and YENEEA. The CDR3 DNA follows: TGTGCCAGCAGCTTAGGACTAGCGGGAGCCCCAGATACGCAGTATTTT. The encoded protein is CASSLGLAGAPDTQYF.

In this sample, this clonotype turned up a few times. The chain uses TRBV19 and TRBJ1-5; D unclear. V shed 10 bases and J shed 0 bases, with 13 bases lying between them. CDR1 is LNHDA, CDR2 SQIVND, per germline (reference sequence). There are 14 residues in the CDR3. CDR3 loop: CATSQGGSNQPQHF. DNA for the CDR3: TGTGCCACCTCGCAAGGAGGTAGCAATCAGCCCCAGCATTTT.

The V call is TRBV30, the J call TRBJ1-5, with D unresolved. Germline values: CDR1 GTSNPN, CDR2 SVGIG (reference sequence). Trimming cost V 2 bases and J 0 bases, with 5 bases left between them. The CDR3 extends over 13 amino acids. CDR3 nucleotides: TGTGCCTGGAGTTACAATAGCAATCAGCCCCAGCATTTT. Amino acids: CAWSYNSNQPQHF.

This clonotype was counted ten times or more. The rearrangement joins TRBV30 to TRBJ2-7, with D unclear. Trimming took 4 bases from V and 2 from J, leaving 6 bases between them. Germline V CDR1 and CDR2: GTSNPN, SVGIG (reference sequence). The CDR3 is made up of 11 amino acids. In DNA, the CDR3 is TGTGCCTGGAAAGTAGCCTACGAGCAGTACTTC. Encoded protein: CAWKVAYEQYF.

This clonotype was picked up many times. V is TRBV28 and J is TRBJ2-3, with D perhaps TRBD1 or TRBD2 (5 bases each). Trimming left V 5 bases short and J 3 bases short, with 15 bases between. Germline V gene sequence: CDR1 MDHEN, CDR2 SYDVKM. There are 15 residues in the CDR3. CDR3 region: CASSPGTGRTDTQYF. DNA of the CDR3: TGTGCCAGCAGTCCTGGGACCGGTAGGACAGATACGCAGTATTTT.

There are many counts of this clonotype. This chain joins TRBV28 and TRBJ2-2; 7 bases agree with TRBD2. Germline V lookup: CDR1 MDHEN, CDR2 SYDVKM. J lost 4 bases, V lost 2 bases, and 16 bases had no gene match. This CDR3 contains 19 residues. The CDR3, as DNA: TGTGCCAGCAGTTTACCGTCCTTTGGGCGGGAGCGTTCCACCGGGGAGCTGTTTTTT. Translating gives CASSLPSFGRERSTGELFF.

The chain has TRBV13 and TRBJ2-2, with 12 bases matching TRBD2. J lost 8 bases, V lost 0 bases, and 4 bases had no gene match. The CDR3 length is 16 residues. Germline CDR1 PRHDT, CDR2 FYEKMQ (reference sequence). The CDR3 protein is CASSLGLAGGQGELFF. In DNA form, the CDR3 reads TGTGCCAGCAGCTTAGGACTAGCGGGAGGTCAGGGGGAGCTGTTTTTT.

This clonotype came up many times. This rearrangement joins TRBV20-1 to TRBJ1-4; the match to TRBD1 covers 8 bases. Per the germline V gene, CDR1 is DFQATT and CDR2 is SNEGSKA (reference sequence). The CDR3 runs 18 residues. V dropped 3 bases and J dropped 0; count of bases not matched to a gene: 12. The CDR3 DNA follows: TGCAGTGCTAGGCCAATGACAGGACAGGGATCAACTAATGAAAAACTGTTTTTT. It yields the protein CSARPMTGQGSTNEKLFF.

This clonotype has a handful of counts. The chain recombines TRBV2 with TRBJ1-3; maybe TRBD1 (5 bases). CDR3 length: 16 residues. The germline V gene has CDR1 SNHLY and CDR2 FYNNEI. Deletions cut 2 bases from V and 0 bases from J, with 11 bases between. The CDR3: CASSEWLTVSGNTIYF. The CDR3 coding sequence is TGTGCCAGCAGTGAATGGTTGACAGTCTCTGGAAACACCATATATTTT.

This clonotype has more than one count but fewer than ten. The chain employs TRBV25-1 and TRBJ1-2, with TRBD1 matching 7 bases. V gave up 6 bases and J gave up 4 bases; unmatched junction bases: 5. From germline, CDR1 is MGHDK and CDR2 SYGVNS. The CDR3 sequence is 13 residues long. The CDR3 DNA reads TGTGCCAGCAGGGCCGGACAGGCCTATGGCTACACCTTC. It yields the protein CASRAGQAYGYTF.

Here the CDR3 DNA reads TGTGCCAGCAGCCAAGAAAACATGGGGACTAGCGCCAGCTCCTACAATGAGCAGTTCTTC. This codes for CASSQENMGTSASSYNEQFF. The chain joins TRBV3-1 to TRBJ2-1; 10 positions match TRBD2. CDR3 length: 20 amino acids. Per germline, CDR1 LGHDT and CDR2 YNNKEL (reference sequence). Losses at the gene ends were 0 bases for V and 0 bases for J; bases not matched to a gene: 11.

As for this clonotype: Just one base apart from a much larger clone, this may be a read error. This rearrangement joins TRBV5-1 to TRBJ2-1; D remains unclear. Germline loops: CDR1 SGHRS, CDR2 YFSETQ. The CDR3 length is 14 residues. This CDR3 is CARSLRSRNNEQFF. CDR3 coding DNA: TGCGCCCGCAGCTTACGGTCCCGAAACAATGAGCAGTTCTTC.

This clonotype was observed at least ten times. CDR3: CASPWRGGNQPQHF. The CDR3 nucleotides are TGTGCCAGCCCCTGGAGGGGCGGCAATCAGCCCCAGCATTTT. The chain employs TRBV7-4 and TRBJ1-5, with D possibly matching TRBD1 (5 bases). Germline V gives CDR1 SGHVT, CDR2 SQSDAQ. V shed 8 bases and J shed 2 bases, with 13 bases lying between them. The CDR3 is 14 residues long.

The V and J genes are TRBV7-6 and TRBJ2-1; unclear D gene. Germline V lookup: CDR1 SGHVS, CDR2 FNYEAQ. The CDR3 is 15 residues long. The V end lost 3 bases, the J end lost 0 bases, and 9 bases lay between the germline ends. The CDR3: CASSFGGNSYNEQFF. The CDR3 bases are TGTGCCAGCAGCTTTGGTGGAAACTCCTACAATGAGCAGTTCTTC.

This clonotype was seen more than once but under ten times. This sequence joins TRBV20-1 and TRBJ2-3, with TRBD2 identical over 7 bases. The CDR3 is 15 amino acids. CDR1 DFQATT and CDR2 SNEGSKA come from the germline V gene (reference sequence). The V gene end was trimmed by 3 bases and the J gene end by 0 bases; junction bases not matched to a gene: 6. The CDR3 sequence: CSARGTTYSTDTQYF. DNA for the CDR3: TGCAGTGCTAGGGGGACTACTTATAGCACAGATACGCAGTATTTT.

This clonotype was picked up many times. V usage is TRBV10-3 and J usage is TRBJ2-7; 7 bases map to TRBD1. CDR3 size: 12 residues. The V and J ends lost 5 bases and 3 bases, in that order; junction bases with no gene match: 1. Germline lookup yields CDR1 ENHRY and CDR2 SYGVKD. As DNA, the CDR3 is TGTGCCATCAGTTGGGACAGCTACGAGCAGTACTTC. The encoded protein is CAISWDSYEQYF.

This clonotype was seen a handful of times. The chain couples TRBV6-2 or TRBV6-3 to TRBJ1-5; the match to TRBD1 covers 7 bases. CDR3 length: 12 residues. V lost 10 bases, J lost 4 bases, and 4 bases stayed unmatched. Germline V gene sequence: CDR1 MNHEY, CDR2 SVGEGT. The CDR3 here is CATAQGNQPQHF. CDR3 coding DNA: TGTGCCACCGCACAGGGGAATCAGCCCCAGCATTTT.

This clonotype was counted ten times or more. Its ends do not fully match the called genes, so a read error is possible. J is TRBJ1-1 and V is TRBV12-3 or TRBV12-4; D not certain. The CDR3 length is 14 residues. The CDR3 protein is CTSRPRRANTEAFF. Here the CDR3 DNA reads TGTACCAGCAGGCCCCGCCGGGCAAACACTGAAGCTTTCTTT.

This clonotype came up a few times. This rearrangement joins TRBV28 to TRBJ2-5, with 12 positions matching TRBD2. This CDR3 has 16 residues. The V gene end was trimmed by 3 bases and the J gene end by 4 bases; junction bases not matched to a gene: 6. Germline lookup yields CDR1 MDHEN and CDR2 SYDVKM. CDR3 amino acids: CASSLPSGRVSETQYF. DNA of the CDR3: TGTGCCAGCAGTTTGCCTAGCGGGAGGGTCTCAGAGACCCAGTACTTC. The variable domain in full, with the rest retrieved from reference TRBV28 and TRBJ2-5, is DVKVTQSSRYLVKRTGEKVFLECVQDMDHENMFWYRQDPGLGLRLIYFSYDVKMKEKGDIPEGYSVSREKKERFSLILESASTNQTSMYLCASSLPSGRVSETQYFGPGTRLLVL.

The V gene is TRBV9, the J gene TRBJ1-2; D unclear. The CDR3 has 16 amino acids. Trimming pared 3 bases from V and 2 bases from J, leaving 17 bases between. Germline V gene data show CDR1 as SGDLS and CDR2 as YYNGEE. The CDR3 region has the DNA TGTGCCAGCAGCGGGGATGGCGTCTGGGCAAACTATGGCTACACCTTC. This gives the protein CASSGDGVWANYGYTF.

This clonotype occurred a few times. The chain links TRBV5-6 to TRBJ2-7; 7 bases match TRBD1. V shed 4 bases, J shed 2 bases, and the junction held 3 bases outside the gene matches. Germline V gene sequence: CDR1 SGHDT, CDR2 YYEEEE. The CDR3 spans 13 residues. DNA for the CDR3: TGTGCCAGCAGCATGGGACAGCCCTACGAGCAGTACTTC. Protein sequence: CASSMGQPYEQYF.

The chain couples TRBV10-3 to TRBJ2-1; the D gene is possibly TRBD2 (5 bases). The V end lost 5 bases, the J end lost 6 bases, and 11 bases lay between the germline ends. The germline gives CDR1 ENHRY, CDR2 SYGVKD. This CDR3 is built from 13 residues. CDR3 residues: CAISQEVPNEQFF. The CDR3 bases are TGTGCCATCAGTCAGGAGGTACCCAATGAGCAGTTCTTC.

This chain connects TRBV5-1 to TRBJ1-2, with 7 bases lining up with TRBD1. Germline V gene data show CDR1 as SGHRS and CDR2 as YFSETQ. Trimming cost V 4 bases and J 4 bases; bases outside gene matches: 10. The CDR3 has 15 amino acids. CDR3 protein: CASSPPYRGPYGYTF. In nucleotides, the CDR3 is TGCGCCAGCAGCCCTCCGTACAGGGGCCCCTATGGCTACACCTTC.

The sample holds one count of this clonotype. The junction departs from the called germline gene at one end, perhaps through a read error. The V gene is TRBV7-7, the J gene TRBJ2-2, with 8 bases aligning to TRBD2. This CDR3 has 16 residues. Germline CDR1 SSHAT, CDR2 FNYEAQ (reference sequence). The chain's CDR3 is CASSFVAGFNTGELFF. The CDR3 nucleotides read TGTGCTAGCAGCTTTGTAGCGGGGTTCAACACCGGGGAGCTGTTTTTT.

This clonotype has ten or more counts. The V gene is TRBV6-1, the J gene TRBJ2-1, with 11 bases lining up with TRBD2. In germline, CDR1 is MNHNS, CDR2 SASEGT. Trimming removed 6 bases from V and 4 bases from J; junction bases left unmatched: 5. This CDR3 spans 15 amino acids. CDR3 nucleotide sequence: TGTGCCAGCAGCGACGGGACTAGCGGATACAATGAGCAGTTCTTC. Amino acids: CASSDGTSGYNEQFF.